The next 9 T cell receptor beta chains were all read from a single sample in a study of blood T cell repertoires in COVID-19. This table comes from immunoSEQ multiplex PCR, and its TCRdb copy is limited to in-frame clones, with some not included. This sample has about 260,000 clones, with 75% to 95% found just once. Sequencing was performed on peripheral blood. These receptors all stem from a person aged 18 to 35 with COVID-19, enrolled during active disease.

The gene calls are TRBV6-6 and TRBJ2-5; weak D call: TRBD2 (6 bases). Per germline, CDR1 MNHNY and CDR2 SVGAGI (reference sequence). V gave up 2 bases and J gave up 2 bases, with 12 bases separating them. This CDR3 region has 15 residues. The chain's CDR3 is CASSYTLAGQETQYF. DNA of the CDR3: TGTGCCAGCAGTTACACGTTGGCGGGGCAAGAGACCCAGTACTTC.

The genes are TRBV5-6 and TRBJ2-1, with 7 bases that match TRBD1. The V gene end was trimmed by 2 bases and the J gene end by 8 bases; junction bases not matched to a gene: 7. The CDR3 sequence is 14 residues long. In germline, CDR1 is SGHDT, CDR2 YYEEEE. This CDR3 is CASSLRGPPDEQFF. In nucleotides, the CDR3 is TGTGCCAGCAGCTTAAGGGGGCCGCCAGATGAGCAGTTCTTC.

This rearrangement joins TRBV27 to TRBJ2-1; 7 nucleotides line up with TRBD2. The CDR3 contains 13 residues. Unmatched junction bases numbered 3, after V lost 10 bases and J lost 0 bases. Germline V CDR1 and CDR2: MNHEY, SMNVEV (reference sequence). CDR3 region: CAILAVSYNEQFF. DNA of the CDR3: TGTGCCATTCTAGCGGTCTCCTACAATGAGCAGTTCTTC.

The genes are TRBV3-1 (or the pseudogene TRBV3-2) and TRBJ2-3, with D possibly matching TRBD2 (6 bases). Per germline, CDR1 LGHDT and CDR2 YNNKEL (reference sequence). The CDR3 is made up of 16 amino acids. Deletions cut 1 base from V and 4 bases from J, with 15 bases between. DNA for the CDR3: TGTGCCAGCAGCCAAGTTCCCGGGAGACAAGCAGATACGCAGTATTTT. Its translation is CASSQVPGRQADTQYF.

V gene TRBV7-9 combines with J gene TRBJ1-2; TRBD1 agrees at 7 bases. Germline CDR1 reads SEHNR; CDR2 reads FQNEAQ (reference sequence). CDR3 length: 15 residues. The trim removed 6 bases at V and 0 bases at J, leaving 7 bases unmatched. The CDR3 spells CASRPGTDANYGYTF. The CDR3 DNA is TGTGCCAGCAGACCCGGGACAGATGCTAACTATGGCTACACCTTC.

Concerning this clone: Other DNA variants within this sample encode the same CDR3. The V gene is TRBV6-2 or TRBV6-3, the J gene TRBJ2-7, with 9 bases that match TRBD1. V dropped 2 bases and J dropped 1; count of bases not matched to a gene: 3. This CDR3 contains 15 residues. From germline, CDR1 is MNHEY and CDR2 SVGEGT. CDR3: CASSYDGTGSYEQYF. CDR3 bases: TGTGCCAGCAGTTACGACGGGACAGGGTCCTACGAGCAGTACTTC.

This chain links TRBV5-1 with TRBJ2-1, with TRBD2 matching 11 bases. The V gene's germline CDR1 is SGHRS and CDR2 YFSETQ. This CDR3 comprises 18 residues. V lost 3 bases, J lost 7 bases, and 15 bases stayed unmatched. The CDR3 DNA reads TGCGCCAGCAGCTCCGGGACTAGCGGCACCCTCTTTGGAAATGAGCAGTTCTTC. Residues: CASSSGTSGTLFGNEQFF.

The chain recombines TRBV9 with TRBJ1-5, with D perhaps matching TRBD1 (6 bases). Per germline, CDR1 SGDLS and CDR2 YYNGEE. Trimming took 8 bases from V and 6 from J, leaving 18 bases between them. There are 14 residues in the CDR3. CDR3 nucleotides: TGTGCCAGTTCTTCAGGGGATGAGGCTCAGCCCCAGCATTTT. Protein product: CASSSGDEAQPQHF.

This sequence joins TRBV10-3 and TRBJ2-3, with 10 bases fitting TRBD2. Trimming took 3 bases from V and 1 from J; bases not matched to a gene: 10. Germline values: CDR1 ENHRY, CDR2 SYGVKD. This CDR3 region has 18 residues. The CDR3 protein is CAISEGAGGPGGTDTQYF. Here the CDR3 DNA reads TGTGCCATCAGTGAAGGAGCGGGAGGGCCGGGAGGCACAGATACGCAGTATTTT.